This TCR beta chain is drawn from a study of blood T cell repertoires in COVID-19 (dated by TCRdb to about 2020). Concerning the study at large: Collaborator samples came from the United States, Italy and Spain and covered acute and convalescent phases of COVID-19. The prospective study material was composed of cDNA or gDNA derived from T cells, B-cell-depleted T cells, or PBMCs. Subjects who had been exposed to COVID-19, were actively infected with it, or had recovered from it provided the deeply sampled blood TCRbeta repertoires that made up the dataset. A freely available public database, intended as a resource for researchers studying the immune response to SARS-CoV-2, is where the repertoires were released. The samples were drawn from the first 160 participants of the ongoing ImmuneRACE study and from 1,200 or so subjects provided by 6 global collaborators. A de-identified subject ID, COVID-19 status, age in years and sex were almost always included in the sample metadata. Where HLA class I and class II types were available, the types were taken from metadata supplied by the sample provider, not from assay-based typing. Results and caveats for the whole study, not just this receptor: Clinical and demographic metadata were provided uncurated, with the amount varying by source and participant.

Concerning this clone itself: The target of this receptor is not known. One base away there is no much larger clone; base qualities are not given.

TCRbeta CDR3 regions were amplified from genomic DNA using the immunoSEQ Assay, a bias-controlled multiplex PCR. In the authors' own workflow: Nucleated cell counts per sample were estimated from amplification of reference gene primers within the assay. To quantify the absolute abundance of each unique TCRbeta CDR3 rearrangement, sequence reads were collapsed and filtered. For each sample, productive Simpson clonality was calculated by taking the square root of Simpson's diversity index across productive rearrangements. TCRdb carries this immuneACCESS record with in-frame sequences only. Its versions omit some clonotypes, under half of them owing to an unresolved V gene in the studies checked, with the rest unexplained. V and J calls and clone size come straight from that table; D and trimming were deduced from the DNA. For this sample there are 120,000 to 150,000 clones; roughly 89% appear just once. The ten largest account for less than 9% of the sample.

In Seattle, one collaborating source enrolled patients while the infection was active and tracked those patients longitudinally over the course of disease. Collaborating institutions collected whole blood in K2EDTA tubes following their own protocols. Collaborator samples were shipped for TCRbeta analysis as frozen whole blood, isolated PBMCs, or DNA extracted from either sample type. From the cysteine through the phenylalanine, the CDR3 covers 14 amino acids. The only DNA kept is the CDR3, 42 bases in frame from the first base. CDR1 is given as SEHNR and CDR2 as FQNEAQ, both from the germline V gene (reference sequence). V sheds 5 bases and J sheds 0 bases, leaving 8 bases between their ends.

The clonotype was recovered from a man aged 25 to 40 with COVID-19, enrolled during active disease. The V and J segments used are TRBV7-9 and TRBJ2-1, with no D gene named confidently. The sample taken for sequencing was peripheral blood. The CDR3 is CASSIPRSYNEQFF. The nucleotide sequence is TGTGCCAGCAGCATCCCTCGCTCCTACAATGAGCAGTTCTTC.